These 3 T cell receptor beta chains originate from one sample sequenced in a study of blood T cells in healthy people across ages. Alongside a J-beta primer mix, a sample-barcoded 5' primer served in a second PCR lasting roughly 6 to 11 cycles. TCRdb independently ran MiXCR on the 5' RACE reads; one entry per CDR3 protein. The repertoire has around 970,000 distinct CDR3 sequences, around 54% of them found once; the top ten carry about a fifth. Material for sequencing was blood. Source of these receptors: a woman aged 60-75 years in good health.

This clonotype occurred a few times. The genes are TRBV5-5 and TRBJ2-1, with 10 nucleotides matching TRBD2. Germline V gene sequence: CDR1 SGHKS, CDR2 YYEKEE (reference sequence). J lost 5 bases, V lost 0 bases, and 8 bases had no gene match. This CDR3 spans 17 amino acids. CDR3 sequence reads: CASSLAPSSGRDNEQFF. The DNA of the CDR3 is TGTGCCAGCAGCTTGGCTCCGTCCAGCGGGAGGGACAATGAGCAGTTCTTC.

This chain joins TRBV12-3 or TRBV12-4 and TRBJ1-5; no definite D call. Trimming shortened V by 5 bases and J by 10 bases, and 12 bases separated the two germline ends. CDR3 length equals 12 residues. CDR3 nucleotides: TGTGCCAGCAGTACCTCAGTTTCCCCCCAGCATTTT. Encoded protein: CASSTSVSPQHF.

This chain joins TRBV12-3 or TRBV12-4 and TRBJ2-7; D is perhaps TRBD1 or TRBD2 (6 bases each). This CDR3 contains 22 residues. V lost 4 bases and J lost 2, with 36 bases in between. In DNA, the CDR3 is TGTGCCAGCAGTTCCACTGGAACCTTCCGGGGGCTAGGCGGGACTCAACCCTACGAGCAGTACTTC. Its protein product is CASSSTGTFRGLGGTQPYEQYF.